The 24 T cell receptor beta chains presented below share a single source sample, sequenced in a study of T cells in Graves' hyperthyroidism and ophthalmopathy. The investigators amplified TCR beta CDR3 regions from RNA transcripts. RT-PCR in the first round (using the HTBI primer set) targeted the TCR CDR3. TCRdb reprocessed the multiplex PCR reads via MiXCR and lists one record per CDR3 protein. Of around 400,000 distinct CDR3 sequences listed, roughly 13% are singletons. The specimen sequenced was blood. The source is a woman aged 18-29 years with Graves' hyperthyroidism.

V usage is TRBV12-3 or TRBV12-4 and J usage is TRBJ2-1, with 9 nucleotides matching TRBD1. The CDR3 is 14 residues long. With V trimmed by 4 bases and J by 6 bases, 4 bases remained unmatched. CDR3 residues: CASSYGTGTNEQFF. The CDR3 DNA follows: TGTGCCAGCAGTTACGGGACAGGGACCAATGAGCAGTTCTTC.

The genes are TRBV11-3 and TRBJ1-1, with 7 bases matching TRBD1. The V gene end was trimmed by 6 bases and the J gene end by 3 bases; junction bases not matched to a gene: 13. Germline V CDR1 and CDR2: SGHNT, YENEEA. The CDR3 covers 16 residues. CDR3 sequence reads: CASSVRGPGGDTEAFF. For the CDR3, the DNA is TGTGCCAGCAGTGTGAGGGGGCCAGGGGGAGACACTGAAGCTTTCTTT.

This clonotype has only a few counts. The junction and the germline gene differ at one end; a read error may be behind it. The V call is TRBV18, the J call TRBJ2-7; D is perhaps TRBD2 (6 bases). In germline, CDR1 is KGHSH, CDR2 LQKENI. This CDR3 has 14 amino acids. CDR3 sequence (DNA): TGTGCCAACTCACCGGCGGGGAAGACCTACGAGCAGTACTTC. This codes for CANSPAGKTYEQYF.

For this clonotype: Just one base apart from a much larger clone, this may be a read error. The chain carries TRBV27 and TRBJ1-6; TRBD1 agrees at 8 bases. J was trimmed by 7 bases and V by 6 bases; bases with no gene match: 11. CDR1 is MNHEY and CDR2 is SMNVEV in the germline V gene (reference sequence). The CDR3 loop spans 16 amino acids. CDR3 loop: CASRPHGQGGNSPLHF. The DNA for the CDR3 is TGTGCCAGCAGGCCCCACGGACAGGGAGGGAATTCACCCCTCCACTTT.

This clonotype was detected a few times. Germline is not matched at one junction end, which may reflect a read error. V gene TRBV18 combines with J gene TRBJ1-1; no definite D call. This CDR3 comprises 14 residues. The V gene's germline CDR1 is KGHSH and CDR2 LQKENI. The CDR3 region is CASSPTPGNTVAFF. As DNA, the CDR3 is TGTGCCAGCTCACCAACCCCCGGGAACACTGTAGCTTTCTTT.

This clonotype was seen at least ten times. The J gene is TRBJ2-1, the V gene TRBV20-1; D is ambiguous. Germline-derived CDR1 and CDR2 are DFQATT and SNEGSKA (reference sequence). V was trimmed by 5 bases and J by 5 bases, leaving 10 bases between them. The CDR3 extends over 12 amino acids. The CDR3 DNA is TGCAGTGCTGATGAGCCGGACAATGAGCAGTTCTTC. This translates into CSADEPDNEQFF.

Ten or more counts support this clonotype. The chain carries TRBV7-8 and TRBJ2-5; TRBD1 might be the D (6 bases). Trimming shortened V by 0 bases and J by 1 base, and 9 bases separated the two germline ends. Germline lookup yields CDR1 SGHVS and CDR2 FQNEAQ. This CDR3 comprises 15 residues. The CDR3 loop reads CASSLAGAFQETQYF. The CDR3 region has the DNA TGTGCCAGCAGCTTAGCGGGGGCCTTCCAAGAGACCCAGTACTTC.

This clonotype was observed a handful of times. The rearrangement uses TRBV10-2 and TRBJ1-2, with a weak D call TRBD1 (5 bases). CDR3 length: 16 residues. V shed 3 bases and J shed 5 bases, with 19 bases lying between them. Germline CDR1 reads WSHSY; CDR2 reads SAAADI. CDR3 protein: CASSDTTGREIYGYTF. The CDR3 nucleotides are TGCGCCAGCAGTGATACGACGGGCAGGGAGATTTATGGCTACACCTTC.

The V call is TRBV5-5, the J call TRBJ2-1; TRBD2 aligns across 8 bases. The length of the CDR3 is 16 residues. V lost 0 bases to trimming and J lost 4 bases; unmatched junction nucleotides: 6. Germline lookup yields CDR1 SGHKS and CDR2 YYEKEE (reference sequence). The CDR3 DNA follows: TGTGCCAGCAGCTTGGAGGCGGGAGGAGGGTACAATGAGCAGTTCTTC. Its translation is CASSLEAGGGYNEQFF.

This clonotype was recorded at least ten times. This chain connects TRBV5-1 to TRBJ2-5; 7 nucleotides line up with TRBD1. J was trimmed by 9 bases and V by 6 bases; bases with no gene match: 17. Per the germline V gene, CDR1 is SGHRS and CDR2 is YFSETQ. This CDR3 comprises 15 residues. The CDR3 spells CASNPGTDLLEPQYF. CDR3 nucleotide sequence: TGCGCCAGCAACCCAGGGACAGACCTTCTAGAACCCCAGTACTTC.

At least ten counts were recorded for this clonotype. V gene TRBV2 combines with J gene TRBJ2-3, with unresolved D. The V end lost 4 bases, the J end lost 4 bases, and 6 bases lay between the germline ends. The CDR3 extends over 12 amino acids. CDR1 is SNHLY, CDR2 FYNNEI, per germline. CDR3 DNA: TGTGCCAGCAGTGGGACGGCAGATACGCAGTATTTT. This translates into CASSGTADTQYF.

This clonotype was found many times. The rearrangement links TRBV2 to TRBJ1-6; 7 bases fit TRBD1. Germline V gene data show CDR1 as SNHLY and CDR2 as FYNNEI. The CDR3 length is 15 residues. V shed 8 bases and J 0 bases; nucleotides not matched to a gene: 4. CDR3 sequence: CASVGTASYNSPLHF. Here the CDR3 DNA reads TGTGCCAGCGTAGGGACAGCCTCCTATAATTCACCCCTCCACTTT.

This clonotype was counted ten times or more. The CDR3 coding sequence is TGTGCCAGCAGTGAGGGGGGGGTGAACACTGAAGCTTTCTTT. Encoded protein: CASSEGGVNTEAFF. The chain is built from TRBV25-1 and TRBJ1-1; weak D call: TRBD1 (5 bases). Trimming pared 3 bases from V and 0 bases from J, leaving 8 bases between. CDR3 length: 14 residues. Germline CDR1 MGHDK, CDR2 SYGVNS.

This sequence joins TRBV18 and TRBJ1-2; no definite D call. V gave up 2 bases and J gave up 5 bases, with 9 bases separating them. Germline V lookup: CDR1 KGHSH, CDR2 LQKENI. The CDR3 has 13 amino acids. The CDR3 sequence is CASSPEGVYGYTF. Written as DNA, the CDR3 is TGTGCCAGCTCACCAGAGGGAGTTTATGGCTACACCTTC. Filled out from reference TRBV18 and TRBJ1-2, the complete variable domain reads NAGVMQNPRHLVRRRGQEARLRCSPMKGHSHVYWYRQLPEEGLKFMVYLQKENIIDESGMPKERFSAEFPKEGPSILRIQQVVRGDSAAYFCASSPEGVYGYTFGSGTRLTVV.

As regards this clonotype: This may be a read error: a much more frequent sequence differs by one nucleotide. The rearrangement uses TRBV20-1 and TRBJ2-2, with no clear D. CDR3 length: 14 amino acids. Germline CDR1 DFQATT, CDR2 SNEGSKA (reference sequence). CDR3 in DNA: TGCAGGGCTAGAGTCCTTAATCCTAACGGGGAGCTGTTTTTT. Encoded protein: CRARVLNPNGELFF.

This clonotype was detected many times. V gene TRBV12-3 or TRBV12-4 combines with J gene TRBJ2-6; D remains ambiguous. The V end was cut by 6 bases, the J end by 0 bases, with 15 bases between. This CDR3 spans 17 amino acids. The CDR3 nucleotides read TGTGCCAGCAGGAGCCTGGGGTCCTCCTCTGGGGCCAACGTCCTGACTTTC. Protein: CASRSLGSSSGANVLTF.

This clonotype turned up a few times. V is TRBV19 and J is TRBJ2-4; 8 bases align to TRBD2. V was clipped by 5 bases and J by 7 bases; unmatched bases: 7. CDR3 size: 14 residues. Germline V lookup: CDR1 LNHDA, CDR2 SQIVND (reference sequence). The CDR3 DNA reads TGTGCCAGTAGTCCGGGGGGACTAGTGAACATTCAGTACTTC. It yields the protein CASSPGGLVNIQYF.

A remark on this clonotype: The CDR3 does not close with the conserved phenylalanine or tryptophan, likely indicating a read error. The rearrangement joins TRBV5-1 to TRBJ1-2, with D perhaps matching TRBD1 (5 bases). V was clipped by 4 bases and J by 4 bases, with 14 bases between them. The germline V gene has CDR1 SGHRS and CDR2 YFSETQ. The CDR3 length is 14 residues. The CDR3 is CASSPGWGSYGYTL. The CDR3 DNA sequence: TGCGCCAGCAGCCCGGGGTGGGGGTCCTATGGCTACACCCTC.

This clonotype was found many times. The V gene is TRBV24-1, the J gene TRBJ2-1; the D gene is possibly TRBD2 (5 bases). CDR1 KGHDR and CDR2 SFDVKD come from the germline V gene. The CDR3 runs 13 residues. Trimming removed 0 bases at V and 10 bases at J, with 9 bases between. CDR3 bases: TGTGCCACCAGTGATTTGGCGGGTGGGGAGCAGTTCTTC. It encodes CATSDLAGGEQFF.

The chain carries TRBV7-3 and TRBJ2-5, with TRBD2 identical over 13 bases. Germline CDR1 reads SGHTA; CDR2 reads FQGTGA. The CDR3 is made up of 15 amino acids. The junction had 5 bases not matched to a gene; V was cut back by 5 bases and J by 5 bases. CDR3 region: CASSVTSGGKETQYF. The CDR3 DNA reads TGTGCCAGCAGCGTGACTAGCGGGGGGAAGGAGACCCAGTACTTC.

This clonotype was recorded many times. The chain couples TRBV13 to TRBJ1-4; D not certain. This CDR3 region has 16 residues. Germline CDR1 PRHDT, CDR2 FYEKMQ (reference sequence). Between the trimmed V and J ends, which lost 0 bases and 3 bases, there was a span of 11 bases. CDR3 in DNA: TGTGCCAGCAGCTTAGGCCCCCGAACCTCTAATGAAAAACTGTTTTTT. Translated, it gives CASSLGPRTSNEKLFF.

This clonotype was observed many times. Here the CDR3 DNA reads TGTGCCAGCAGTTTGCGCACCGGGGGGCGTGGAGAGACCCAGTACTTC. Amino acids: CASSLRTGGRGETQYF. The chain links TRBV12-3 or TRBV12-4 to TRBJ2-5; D is perhaps TRBD2 (7 bases). The V end lost 3 bases, the J end lost 4 bases, and 18 bases lay between the germline ends. The CDR3 contains 16 residues.

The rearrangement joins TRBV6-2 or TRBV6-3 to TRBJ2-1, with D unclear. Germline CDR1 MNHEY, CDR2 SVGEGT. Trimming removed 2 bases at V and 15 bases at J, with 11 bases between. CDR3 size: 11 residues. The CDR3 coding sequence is TGTGCCAGCAGTTACGTGGCGTGGGTGTTCTTC. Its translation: CASSYVAWVFF.

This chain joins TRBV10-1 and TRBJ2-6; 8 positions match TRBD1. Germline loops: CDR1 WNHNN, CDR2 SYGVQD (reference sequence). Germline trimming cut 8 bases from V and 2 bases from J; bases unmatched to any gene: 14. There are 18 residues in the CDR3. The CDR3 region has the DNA TGCGCCAGCTATCCAGGGGGCTTAATAAAGACTGGGGCCAACGTCCTGACTTTC. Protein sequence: CASYPGGLIKTGANVLTF.